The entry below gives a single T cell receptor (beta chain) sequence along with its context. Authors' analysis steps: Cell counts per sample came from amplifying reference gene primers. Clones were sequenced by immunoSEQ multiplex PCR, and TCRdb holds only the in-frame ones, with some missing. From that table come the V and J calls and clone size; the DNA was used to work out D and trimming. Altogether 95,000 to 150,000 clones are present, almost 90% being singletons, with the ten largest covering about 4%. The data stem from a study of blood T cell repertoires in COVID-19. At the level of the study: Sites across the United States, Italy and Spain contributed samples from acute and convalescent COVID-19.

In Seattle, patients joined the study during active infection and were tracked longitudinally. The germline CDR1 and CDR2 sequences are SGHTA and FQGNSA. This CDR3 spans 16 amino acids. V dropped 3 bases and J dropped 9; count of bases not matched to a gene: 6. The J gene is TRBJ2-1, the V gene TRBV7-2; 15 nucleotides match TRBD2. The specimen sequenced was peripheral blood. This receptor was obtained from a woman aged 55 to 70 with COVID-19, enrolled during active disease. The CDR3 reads CASSLGTSGGFGEQFF. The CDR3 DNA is TGTGCCAGCAGCTTGGGGACTAGCGGGGGGTTCGGTGAGCAGTTCTTC.